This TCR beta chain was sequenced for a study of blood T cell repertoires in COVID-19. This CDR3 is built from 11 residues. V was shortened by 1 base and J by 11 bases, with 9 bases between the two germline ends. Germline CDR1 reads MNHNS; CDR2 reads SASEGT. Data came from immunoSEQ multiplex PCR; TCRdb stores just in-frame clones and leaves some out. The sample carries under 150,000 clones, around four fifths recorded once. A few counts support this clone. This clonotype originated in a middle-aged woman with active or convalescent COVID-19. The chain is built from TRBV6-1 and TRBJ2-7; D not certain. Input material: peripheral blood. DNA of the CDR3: TGTGCCAGCAGTGAAGTGAGCATTGAGTACTTC. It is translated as CASSEVSIEYF.